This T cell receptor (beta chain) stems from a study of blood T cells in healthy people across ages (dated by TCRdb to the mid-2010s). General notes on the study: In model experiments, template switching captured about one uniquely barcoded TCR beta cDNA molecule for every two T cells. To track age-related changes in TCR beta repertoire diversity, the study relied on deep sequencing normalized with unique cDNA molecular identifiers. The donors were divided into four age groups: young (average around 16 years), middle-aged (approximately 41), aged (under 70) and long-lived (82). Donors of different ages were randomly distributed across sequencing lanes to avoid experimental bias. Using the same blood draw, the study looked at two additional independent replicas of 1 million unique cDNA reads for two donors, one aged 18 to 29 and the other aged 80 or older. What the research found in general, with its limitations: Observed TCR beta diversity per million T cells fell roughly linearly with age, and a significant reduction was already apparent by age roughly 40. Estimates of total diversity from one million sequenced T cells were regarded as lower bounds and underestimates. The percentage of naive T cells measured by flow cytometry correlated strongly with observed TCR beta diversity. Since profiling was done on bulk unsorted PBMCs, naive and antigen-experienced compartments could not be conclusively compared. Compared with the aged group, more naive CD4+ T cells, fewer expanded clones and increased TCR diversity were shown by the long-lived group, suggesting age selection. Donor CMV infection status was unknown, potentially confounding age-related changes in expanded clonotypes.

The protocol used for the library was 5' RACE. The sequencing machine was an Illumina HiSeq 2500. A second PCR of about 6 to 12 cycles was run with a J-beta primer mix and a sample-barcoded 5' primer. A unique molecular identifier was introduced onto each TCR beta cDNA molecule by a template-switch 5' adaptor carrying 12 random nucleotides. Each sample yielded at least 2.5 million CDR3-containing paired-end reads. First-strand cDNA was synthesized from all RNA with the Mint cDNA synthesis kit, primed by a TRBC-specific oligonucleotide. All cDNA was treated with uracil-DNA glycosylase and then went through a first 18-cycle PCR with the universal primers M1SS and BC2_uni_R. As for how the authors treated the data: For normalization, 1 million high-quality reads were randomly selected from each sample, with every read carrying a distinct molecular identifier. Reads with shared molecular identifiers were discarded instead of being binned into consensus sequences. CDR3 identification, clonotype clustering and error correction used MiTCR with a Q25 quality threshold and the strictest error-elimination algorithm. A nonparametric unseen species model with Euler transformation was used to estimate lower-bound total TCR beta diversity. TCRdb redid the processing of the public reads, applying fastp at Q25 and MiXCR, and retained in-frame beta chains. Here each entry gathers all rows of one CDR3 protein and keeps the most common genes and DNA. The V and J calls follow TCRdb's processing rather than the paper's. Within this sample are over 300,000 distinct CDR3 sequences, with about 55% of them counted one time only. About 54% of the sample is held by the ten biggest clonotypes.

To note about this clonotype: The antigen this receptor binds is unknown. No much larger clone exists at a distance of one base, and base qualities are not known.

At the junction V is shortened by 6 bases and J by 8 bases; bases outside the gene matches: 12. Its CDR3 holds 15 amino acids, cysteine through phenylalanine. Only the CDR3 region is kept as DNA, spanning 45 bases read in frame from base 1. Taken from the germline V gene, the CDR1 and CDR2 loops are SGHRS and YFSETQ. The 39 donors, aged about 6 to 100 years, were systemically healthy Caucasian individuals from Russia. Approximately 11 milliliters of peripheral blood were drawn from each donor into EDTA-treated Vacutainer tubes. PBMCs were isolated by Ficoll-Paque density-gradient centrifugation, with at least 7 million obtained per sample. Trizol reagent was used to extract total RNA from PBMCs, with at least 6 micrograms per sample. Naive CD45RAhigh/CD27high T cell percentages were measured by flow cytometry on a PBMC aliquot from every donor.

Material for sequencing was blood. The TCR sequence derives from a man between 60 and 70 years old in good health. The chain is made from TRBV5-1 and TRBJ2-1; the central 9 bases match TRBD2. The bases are TGCGCCAGCAAGGGAGCGGGGGGCCCGGGCGATGAGCAGTTCTTC. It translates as CASKGAGGPGDEQFF.